This TCR beta chain originates from a study of blood T cell repertoires in COVID-19. Looking at the study overall: The origin of the acute and convalescent COVID-19 samples was the United States, Italy and Spain. T cells, B-cell-depleted T cells, or PBMCs provided the cDNA or gDNA that served as material.

Authors' methods: Nucleated cell number was recorded as an estimate derived from reference gene primer amplification. The data were produced by immunoSEQ multiplex PCR, yet TCRdb's version contains in-frame clones alone and is incomplete. V and J calls and clone size come straight from that table; D and trimming were deduced from the DNA. This table holds some 260,000 clones, over 75% found once. The CDR3 has 13 residues. The germline V gene has CDR1 KGHSH and CDR2 LQKENI. J was trimmed by 7 bases and V by 1 base; bases with no gene match: 4. Sequencing was done on a sample of peripheral blood. The receptor comes from a woman aged 40-49 years who had recovered from COVID-19. The V and J genes are TRBV18 and TRBJ2-7; 7 bases match TRBD1. CDR3 nucleotide sequence: TGTGCCAGCTCACCACTCAGGGGGTCGGAGCAGTACTTC. It yields the protein CASSPLRGSEQYF.